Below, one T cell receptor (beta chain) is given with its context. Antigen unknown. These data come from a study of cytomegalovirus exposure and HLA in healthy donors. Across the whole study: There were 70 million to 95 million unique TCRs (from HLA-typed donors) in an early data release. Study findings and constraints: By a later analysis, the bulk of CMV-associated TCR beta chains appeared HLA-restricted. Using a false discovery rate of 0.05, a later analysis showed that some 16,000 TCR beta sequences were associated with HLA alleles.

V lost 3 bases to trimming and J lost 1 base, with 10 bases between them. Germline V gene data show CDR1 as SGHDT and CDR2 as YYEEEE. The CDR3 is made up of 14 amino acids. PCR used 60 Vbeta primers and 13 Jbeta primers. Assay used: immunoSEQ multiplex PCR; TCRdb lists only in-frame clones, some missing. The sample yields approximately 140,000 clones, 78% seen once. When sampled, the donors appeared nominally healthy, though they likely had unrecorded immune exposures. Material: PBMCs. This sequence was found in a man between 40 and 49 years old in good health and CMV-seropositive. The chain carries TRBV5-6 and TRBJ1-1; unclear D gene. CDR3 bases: TGTGCCAGCAGCTCGAGGGTGGCGAACACTGAAGCTTTCTTT. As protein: CASSSRVANTEAFF.